Presented here are 5 T cell receptor beta chains from one specimen sequenced in a study of blood T cells in healthy people across ages. Combining a sample-barcoded 5' primer with a J-beta primer mix, a second PCR ran for 7 to 11 cycles. TCRdb processed the 5' RACE reads anew with MiXCR; each CDR3 protein has one entry. The sample holds 700,000 to 950,000 distinct CDR3 sequences; roughly 41% are singletons and the top ten take around 20%. Sequencing input: blood. These receptors originate from a woman aged 60 to 75 in good health.

The chain links TRBV30 to TRBJ1-2; 7 bases align to TRBD1. The V gene's germline CDR1 is GTSNPN and CDR2 SVGIG (reference sequence). The length of the CDR3 is 12 residues. V lost 2 bases, J lost 6 bases, and 3 bases stayed unmatched. The DNA for the CDR3 is TGTGCCTGGAGTCATGGACAGGATGGCTACACCTTC. Encoded protein: CAWSHGQDGYTF.

This clonotype has more than one count but fewer than ten. The CDR3: CSQDELVQYF. As DNA, the CDR3 is TGCAGTCAGGATGAGCTGGTGCAGTACTTC. The chain joins TRBV20-1 to TRBJ2-7, with D unclear. The V gene's germline CDR1 is DFQATT and CDR2 SNEGSKA (reference sequence). Trimming shortened V by 8 bases and J by 9 bases, and 14 bases separated the two germline ends. The CDR3 is made up of 10 amino acids.

This clonotype was observed a handful of times. V gene TRBV27 combines with J gene TRBJ2-3; D is perhaps TRBD1 or TRBD2 (5 bases each). Per germline, CDR1 MNHEY and CDR2 SMNVEV (reference sequence). CDR3 length equals 15 residues. V lost 7 bases and J 3 bases, leaving 17 bases between the germline ends. This CDR3 is CASIPYREGTDTQYF. CDR3 bases: TGTGCCAGCATTCCTTATAGAGAGGGGACAGATACGCAGTATTTT.

This chain joins TRBV15 and TRBJ1-2; 7 positions agree with TRBD1. Germline lookup yields CDR1 LNHNV and CDR2 YYDKDF (reference sequence). This CDR3 comprises 15 residues. The ends lost 2 bases at V and 2 bases at J; junction bases unmatched: 5. CDR3 nucleotide sequence: TGTGCCACCAGCAGATTAGACAGGGCCAACTATGGCTACACCTTC. Translation gives CATSRLDRANYGYTF.

The V gene is TRBV19, the J gene TRBJ1-1; D unclear. CDR3 length equals 14 residues. V was pared by 5 bases and J by 1 base, with 11 bases between. The V gene's germline CDR1 is LNHDA and CDR2 SQIVND (reference sequence). The CDR3 region is CASSATTSNTEAFF. The CDR3 coding sequence is TGTGCCAGTAGTGCCACTACTTCGAACACTGAAGCTTTCTTT. Drawing the rest from reference TRBV19 and TRBJ1-1, the complete variable domain is DGGITQSPKYLFRKEGQNVTLSCEQNLNHDAMYWYRQDPGQGLRLIYYSQIVNDFQKGDIAEGYSVSREKKESFPLTVTSAQKNPTAFYLCASSATTSNTEAFFGQGTRLTVV.